This TCR beta chain stems from a study of technical replicates of blood from a few donors. Using immunoSEQ multiplex PCR, the repertoire was profiled, and TCRdb retains in-frame clones only, with some absent. The data contain 70,000 to 85,000 clones, almost 98% of them seen just once; the ten biggest clones take up 0.15% to 0.2%. This clonotype was sampled from a human donor in good health. Material: T cells isolated from PBMCs.

CDR3 DNA sequence: TGTGCCAGCAGCACTATAGCGACCACGTGGATAGAGACCCAGTACTTC. Protein product: CASSTIATTWIETQYF. The chain joins TRBV7-6 to TRBJ2-5, with a tentative D call TRBD2 (5 bases). Trimming took off 5 bases at V and 4 bases at J, with 20 bases between the two ends. CDR1 SGHVS and CDR2 FNYEAQ come from the germline V gene. The CDR3 has 16 amino acids.